This is a list of T cell receptor beta chains from one sample in a study of blood T cell repertoires in COVID-19. This table comes from immunoSEQ multiplex PCR, and its TCRdb copy is limited to in-frame clones, with some not included. The sample shows tens of thousands of clones, about 75% of them seen only once. The sample consisted of peripheral blood. These receptors were taken from a woman older than 75 with acute or convalescent COVID-19. The CDR3 runs from the conserved cysteine through the conserved F or W. The D gene is left open where the match is weak. Size is omitted from some rows. Given values are once, few, many or a class for expanded clones.

abundance | j_gene | v_gene | d_gene | CDR3aa | CDR3nt
- | TRBJ1-1 | TRBV11-1 | - | CASSLVGTLGEAFF | TGTGCCAGCAGCTTAGTAGGGACACTTGGAGAAGCTTTCTTT
once | TRBJ2-7 | TRBV5-6 | - | CASSLGGDGVGEQYF | TGTGCCAGCAGCTTGGGCGGAGACGGGGTGGGAGAGCAGTACTTC
once | TRBJ1-1 | TRBV4-1 | - | CASSRPGTGNTEAFF | TGCGCCAGCAGCCGCCCCGGGACTGGGAACACTGAAGCTTTCTTT
- | TRBJ1-2 | TRBV28 | TRBD1 | CASSPPRTGLGRYTF | TGTGCCAGCAGTCCGCCGAGGACAGGTCTGGGACGCTACACCTTC
- | TRBJ1-2 | TRBV12-5 | - | CASGLGAPNYGYTF | TGTGCTAGTGGTTTGGGGGCTCCGAATTATGGCTACACCTTC
- | TRBJ1-6 | TRBV2 | - | CARRQTNSPLHF | TGTGCCAGAAGACAGACGAATTCACCCCTCCACTTT
- | TRBJ1-2 | TRBV18 | - | CASSGLNYGYTF | TGTGCCAGCTCCGGACTCAACTATGGCTACACCTTC
once | TRBJ1-1 | TRBV21-1 | - | CASSKEAGGTEAFF | TGTGCCAGCAGCAAAGAGGCAGGGGGCACTGAAGCTTTCTTT
few | TRBJ1-3 | TRBV5-1 | TRBD1 | CASSMGQGQNTIYF | TGCGCCAGCAGCATGGGACAGGGCCAGAACACCATATATTTT
few | TRBJ2-7 | TRBV3-1/TRBV3-2 | TRBD2 | CASRGGGRSYEQYF | TGTGCCAGCAGGGGGGGAGGGCGCTCCTACGAGCAGTACTTC
- | TRBJ1-2 | TRBV10-1 | TRBD1 | CASRWGQGGIYGYTF | TGCGCCAGCAGATGGGGACAGGGGGGAATCTATGGCTACACCTTC
- | TRBJ2-2 | TRBV7-3 | - | CASSPPEGVYAGELFF | TGTGCCAGCAGCCCGCCGGAGGGAGTCTACGCCGGGGAGCTGTTTTTT
once | TRBJ2-7 | TRBV7-8 | - | CASSLVLGGYEQYF | TGTGCCAGCAGCTTAGTACTGGGAGGCTACGAGCAGTACTTC
- | TRBJ2-1 | TRBV7-2 | TRBD2 | CASSLELAGAYNEQFF | TGTGCCAGCAGCTTAGAACTAGCGGGAGCCTACAATGAGCAGTTCTTC
- | TRBJ1-1 | TRBV7-3 | - | CASSLTGRNTEAFF | TGTGCCAGCAGCTTAACTGGGAGGAACACTGAAGCTTTCTTT
- | TRBJ1-1 | TRBV5-8 | - | CASSLGQEHGEAFF | TGTGCCAGCAGCTTGGGTCAGGAACACGGTGAAGCTTTCTTT
- | TRBJ2-4 | TRBV6-4 | - | CASRGAGNIQYF | TGTGCCAGCAGGGGGGCCGGGAACATTCAGTACTTC
- | TRBJ2-7 | TRBV24-1 | - | CATSDSTAIPYEQYF | TGTGCCACCAGTGATTCGACAGCCATACCCTACGAGCAGTACTTC
- | TRBJ2-1 | TRBV7-2 | - | CASSPRTAQTEHNEQFF | TGTGCCAGCAGCCCCCGGACAGCACAGACCGAACACAATGAGCAGTTCTTC
- | TRBJ1-1 | TRBV18 | TRBD1 | CASSPRAGGLWDTEAFF | TGTGCCAGCTCTCCAAGGGCAGGGGGACTTTGGGACACTGAAGCTTTCTTT
- | TRBJ2-3 | TRBV18 | - | CASSPLAAYTDTQYF | TGTGCCAGCTCACCACTAGCGGCCTACACAGATACGCAGTATTTT
- | TRBJ1-2 | TRBV29-1 | TRBD1 | CSSGQGEIRTF | TGCAGCTCCGGACAGGGGGAGATCCGCACCTTC
few | TRBJ2-7 | TRBV6-1 | TRBD1 | CASSVFEAGGAWEQYF | TGTGCCAGCAGTGTCTTTGAGGCAGGGGGCGCGTGGGAGCAGTACTTC
- | TRBJ2-4 | TRBV3-1/TRBV3-2 | TRBD1 | CASSRQGGNIQYF | TGTGCCAGCAGCCGACAGGGGGGTAACATTCAGTACTTC
- | TRBJ2-1 | TRBV14 | TRBD1 | CASSQAGTVYNEQFF | TGTGCCAGCAGCCAAGCCGGGACAGTCTACAATGAGCAGTTCTTC
- | TRBJ2-5 | TRBV5-1 | TRBD2 | CASSSPRGGRLQETQYF | TGCGCCAGCAGCTCCCCTAGGGGCGGGAGGCTTCAAGAGACCCAGTACTTC
- | TRBJ2-1 | TRBV7-9 | TRBD2 | CASSFPLREMKARNEQFF | TGTGCCAGCAGCTTTCCGCTGCGGGAGATGAAGGCACGCAATGAGCAGTTCTTC
- | TRBJ2-1 | TRBV9 | TRBD2 | CASSASTSGPPQFF | TGTGCCAGCAGCGCATCGACTAGCGGGCCGCCCCAGTTCTTC
- | TRBJ2-7 | TRBV7-8 | TRBD1 | CASSRGQGAGEQYF | TGTGCCAGCAGCCGGGGACAGGGGGCGGGCGAGCAGTACTTC